The next 21 T cell receptor beta chains were all read from a single sample in a study of shared clonotypes between healthy human individuals (dated by TCRdb to the early 2020s). The method was the immunoSEQ multiplex PCR assay. Entries here come from immuneACCESS through TCRdb and include only in-frame sequences with V and J called. Some clones fail to appear in such tables; in the studies checked, an unresolved V gene covers under half of the shortfall, and the cause of the remainder is unknown. Here the sample has roughly 2,300,000 clones; just under 95% occur a single time. The ten most abundant clones make up around 0.38% of the sample. Sequencing was done on a sample of naive CD4+ T cells from PBMCs. What the cell subset or site label conveys for this sample: CD45RA+ positively selected. These receptors were obtained from a man between 18 and 29 years old in good health. Some clones in this sample may be carry-over from other donors' samples.

The rearrangement links TRBV6-6 to TRBJ1-5, with D possibly being TRBD1 (5 bases). The V gene's germline CDR1 is MNHNY and CDR2 SVGAGI (reference sequence). This CDR3 has 14 residues. V gave up 2 bases and J gave up 3 bases, with 8 bases separating them. CDR3 sequence reads: CASSYAGFNQPQHF. CDR3 nucleotide sequence: TGTGCCAGCAGTTACGCAGGGTTCAATCAGCCCCAGCATTTT.

The V and J genes are TRBV7-2 and TRBJ1-2; 8 bases match TRBD1. V was pared by 3 bases and J by 8 bases, with 14 bases of the junction left unmatched. Per germline, CDR1 SGHTA and CDR2 FQGNSA. The CDR3 is made up of 16 amino acids. The CDR3 loop is CASSFPGQAPTGGYTF. The CDR3, as DNA: TGTGCCAGCAGCTTCCCGGGACAGGCGCCCACCGGGGGCTACACCTTC.

Turning to this clone: Additional DNA sequences in this sample encode the identical CDR3. This rearrangement joins TRBV5-1 to TRBJ2-7, with D perhaps being TRBD1 or TRBD2 (5 bases each). Looked up from germline, CDR1 is SGHRS and CDR2 is YFSETQ. This CDR3 has 15 residues. Between the trimmed V and J ends, which lost 0 bases and 1 base, there was a span of 11 bases. The CDR3 loop reads CASSLEGAGSYEQYF. In DNA, the CDR3 is TGCGCCAGCAGCTTGGAAGGGGCGGGTTCCTACGAGCAGTACTTC.

Concerning this clone: Other DNA sequences in this sample translate to the same CDR3. The chain couples TRBV7-2 to TRBJ2-7, with 11 bases aligning to TRBD2. Per germline, CDR1 SGHTA and CDR2 FQGNSA. Germline trimming cut 0 bases from V and 1 base from J; bases unmatched to any gene: 2. CDR3 length: 16 residues. The CDR3 here is CASSLAGTSGSYEQYF. The CDR3 nucleotides are TGTGCCAGCAGCTTAGCAGGGACTAGCGGTTCCTACGAGCAGTACTTC.

The sample holds one count of this clone. V usage is TRBV2 and J usage is TRBJ2-1; 16 bases line up with TRBD2. CDR1 and CDR2 (germline): SNHLY, FYNNEI. The junction had 7 bases not matched to a gene; V was cut back by 0 bases and J by 2 bases. The CDR3 runs to 20 residues. Here the CDR3 reads CASSEASGTSGRAPYNEQFF. The CDR3 DNA is TGTGCCAGCAGTGAAGCCTCCGGGACTAGCGGGAGGGCCCCCTACAATGAGCAGTTCTTC.

The chain is built from TRBV9 and TRBJ2-4; no clear D gene. Looked up from germline, CDR1 is SGDLS and CDR2 is YYNGEE. Trimming took 2 bases from V and 7 from J, leaving 10 bases between them. The length of the CDR3 is 13 residues. In nucleotides, the CDR3 is TGTGCCAGCAGCGTGCCCGGTGGGAACATTCAGTACTTC. This sequence encodes CASSVPGGNIQYF.

The chain links TRBV4-1 to TRBJ2-5; the match to TRBD2 covers 14 bases. This CDR3 comprises 17 residues. The germline CDR1 and CDR2 sequences are MGHRA and YSYEKL. After removal of 1 base from V and 5 bases from J, the junction contained 6 bases not matched to a gene. As DNA, the CDR3 is TGCGCCAGCAGCCAAGTGGGACTAGCGGGAGCCGTGGAGACCCAGTACTTC. Its translation is CASSQVGLAGAVETQYF.

For the CDR3, the DNA is TGCAGTGCTAGAGCTGGGAATGAGCAGTTCTTC. Translated: CSARAGNEQFF. The genes are TRBV20-1 and TRBJ2-7; D remains unclear. TRBJ2-1 matches the DNA end more closely, so the J call is doubtful. The CDR3 is made up of 11 amino acids. Germline assignment: CDR1 DFQATT and CDR2 SNEGSKA (reference sequence).

For this clone: The sample carries other DNA sequences with the same CDR3. The rearrangement uses TRBV5-1 and TRBJ1-2; 11 bases are a match to TRBD1. The germline V gene encodes CDR1 SGHRS and CDR2 YFSETQ. Trimming cost V 4 bases and J 3 bases; bases outside gene matches: 2. The CDR3 has 14 residues. CDR3 in DNA: TGCGCCAGCAGCCCGGGACAGGGGGACTATGGCTACACCTTC. This encodes CASSPGQGDYGYTF. Together with reference TRBV5-1 and TRBJ1-2, the CDR3 gives the full variable domain: KAGVTQTPRYLIKTRGQQVTLSCSPISGHRSVSWYQQTPGQGLQFLFEYFSETQRNKGNFPGRFSGRQFSNSRSEMNVSTLELGDSALYLCASSPGQGDYGYTFGSGTRLTVV.

The V gene is TRBV6-1, the J gene TRBJ1-2; TRBD1 is a possible D gene (5 bases). The CDR3 extends over 15 amino acids. V lost 1 base to trimming and J lost 4 bases, with 13 bases between them. Looked up from germline, CDR1 is MNHNS and CDR2 is SASEGT. The DNA for the CDR3 is TGTGCCAGCAGTGAAGGGCTGGGGGACCGCTATGGCTACACCTTC. Protein product: CASSEGLGDRYGYTF.

Comment on this clone: Other DNA sequences in this sample translate to the same CDR3. Written as DNA, the CDR3 is TGTGCCAGTAGTATTAGCGGGAGGAACACCGGGGAGCTGTTTTTT. Its protein product is CASSISGRNTGELFF. The chain joins TRBV19 to TRBJ2-2; 9 bases map to TRBD2. V shed 3 bases, J shed 1 base, and the junction held 0 bases outside the gene matches. Germline CDR1 is LNHDA and CDR2 is SQIVND (reference sequence). This CDR3 is built from 15 residues. Combining the CDR3 with reference TRBV19 and TRBJ2-2 gives the whole variable domain DGGITQSPKYLFRKEGQNVTLSCEQNLNHDAMYWYRQDPGQGLRLIYYSQIVNDFQKGDIAEGYSVSREKKESFPLTVTSAQKNPTAFYLCASSISGRNTGELFFGEGSRLTVL.

CDR3 region: CASRPGGKGGYTF. DNA for the CDR3: TGTGCAAGTCGCCCAGGGGGGAAGGGTGGCTACACCTTC. The rearrangement links TRBV12-2 to TRBJ1-2; TRBD1, as called in the table, went unchecked against the DNA. TRBV12-2 has pseudogene status. The CDR3 sequence is 13 residues long.

This sequence joins TRBV4-1 and TRBJ2-2, with 7 bases that match TRBD2. Germline-derived CDR1 and CDR2 are MGHRA and YSYEKL. The V and J ends lost 4 bases and 3 bases, in that order; junction bases with no gene match: 8. This CDR3 has 16 amino acids. CDR3 loop: CASSRGLRGDTGELFF. In nucleotides, the CDR3 is TGCGCCAGCAGCCGGGGACTACGGGGTGACACCGGGGAGCTGTTTTTT.

In regard to this clone: Other nucleotide sequences in the sample specify the same CDR3. The genes are TRBV14 and TRBJ2-4; 10 bases are a match to TRBD2. The germline V gene has CDR1 SGHDN and CDR2 FVKESK. The CDR3 extends over 14 amino acids. J was trimmed by 6 bases and V by 1 base; bases with no gene match: 0. The CDR3 reads CASSQGTSGNIQYF. Here the CDR3 DNA reads TGTGCCAGCAGCCAAGGGACTAGCGGAAACATTCAGTACTTC.

The genes are TRBV7-9 and TRBJ2-5; the D is unclear. The germline V and J ends were trimmed by 2 bases and 4 bases, with 11 bases remaining between them. CDR3 size: 14 residues. Germline values: CDR1 SEHNR, CDR2 FQNEAQ (reference sequence). CDR3 in amino acids: CASSLSQSLETQYF. CDR3 in DNA: TGTGCCAGCAGCTTATCCCAGTCTCTAGAGACCCAGTACTTC.

Here the CDR3 reads CAWSTRGGSNQPQHF. The CDR3 coding sequence is TGTGCCTGGAGTACCCGGGGTGGGAGCAATCAGCCCCAGCATTTT. This rearrangement joins TRBV30 to TRBJ1-5; no definite D call. The V end was cut by 2 bases, the J end by 1 base, with 12 bases between. Germline CDR1 and CDR2: GTSNPN and SVGIG (reference sequence). CDR3 length: 15 amino acids.

This clone was seen a single time. The V call is TRBV2, the J call TRBJ2-5, with 9 bases identical to TRBD2. Germline V gene data show CDR1 as SNHLY and CDR2 as FYNNEI. The V gene end was trimmed by 8 bases and the J gene end by 0 bases; junction bases not matched to a gene: 13. The CDR3 spans 17 residues. The CDR3 nucleotides read TGTGCCAGCGGAGATAGGAAGACTAGCGGATACCAAGAGACCCAGTACTTC. Amino acids: CASGDRKTSGYQETQYF.

V is TRBV6-5 and J is TRBJ2-3; 8 nucleotides match TRBD2. V dropped 8 bases and J dropped 0; count of bases not matched to a gene: 4. The CDR3 has 14 amino acids. CDR1 and CDR2 from the germline V gene are MNHEY and SVGAGI. CDR3 nucleotide sequence: TGTGCCAGCTACGCTAGCGGGAGCACAGATACGCAGTATTTT. It encodes CASYASGSTDTQYF.

This chain connects TRBV5-6 to TRBJ2-1; no clear D gene. Germline assignment: CDR1 SGHDT and CDR2 YYEEEE. Trimming shortened V by 4 bases and J by 10 bases, and 12 bases separated the two germline ends. This CDR3 comprises 12 residues. CDR3 nucleotides: TGTGCCAGCAGCCGCATAGAAGCAGAGCAGTTCTTC. It yields the protein CASSRIEAEQFF.

The CDR3 DNA sequence: TGTGCCAGCACTAGGGTGAGTGGCGAGCAGTACTTC. Its protein is CASTRVSGEQYF. This chain connects TRBV28 to TRBJ2-7; D is ambiguous. This CDR3 has 12 amino acids. V shed 7 bases and J shed 6 bases, with 13 bases lying between them. The germline CDR1 and CDR2 sequences are MDHEN and SYDVKM. Full variable domain (remainder filled in from reference TRBV28 and TRBJ2-7): DVKVTQSSRYLVKRTGEKVFLECVQDMDHENMFWYRQDPGLGLRLIYFSYDVKMKEKGDIPEGYSVSREKKERFSLILESASTNQTSMYLCASTRVSGEQYFGPGTRLTVT.

This clone appeared once. The chain has TRBV18 and TRBJ1-5; 8 nucleotides agree with TRBD1. Per the germline V gene, CDR1 is KGHSH and CDR2 is LQKENI. V gave up 5 bases and J gave up 4 bases; unmatched junction bases: 4. This CDR3 contains 14 residues. CDR3 amino acids: CASSDTGGNQPQHF. In DNA form, the CDR3 reads TGTGCCAGCTCAGACACAGGGGGAAATCAGCCCCAGCATTTT.